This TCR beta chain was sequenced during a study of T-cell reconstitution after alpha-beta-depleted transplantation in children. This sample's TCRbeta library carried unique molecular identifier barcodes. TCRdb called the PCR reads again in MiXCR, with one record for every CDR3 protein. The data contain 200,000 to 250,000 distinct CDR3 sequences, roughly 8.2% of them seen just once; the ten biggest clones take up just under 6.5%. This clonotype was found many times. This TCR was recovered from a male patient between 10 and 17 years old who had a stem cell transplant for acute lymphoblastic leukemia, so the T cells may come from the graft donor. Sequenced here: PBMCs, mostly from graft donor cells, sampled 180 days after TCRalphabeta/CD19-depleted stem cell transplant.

The CDR3 nucleotides read TGTGCCAGTTCCCCGGGTGGGGCCTATGGCTACACCTTC. Protein: CASSPGGAYGYTF. The rearrangement uses TRBV12-3 or TRBV12-4 and TRBJ1-2, with a weak D call TRBD1 (5 bases). Trimming removed 9 bases from V and 4 bases from J, with 15 bases in between. This CDR3 contains 13 residues.